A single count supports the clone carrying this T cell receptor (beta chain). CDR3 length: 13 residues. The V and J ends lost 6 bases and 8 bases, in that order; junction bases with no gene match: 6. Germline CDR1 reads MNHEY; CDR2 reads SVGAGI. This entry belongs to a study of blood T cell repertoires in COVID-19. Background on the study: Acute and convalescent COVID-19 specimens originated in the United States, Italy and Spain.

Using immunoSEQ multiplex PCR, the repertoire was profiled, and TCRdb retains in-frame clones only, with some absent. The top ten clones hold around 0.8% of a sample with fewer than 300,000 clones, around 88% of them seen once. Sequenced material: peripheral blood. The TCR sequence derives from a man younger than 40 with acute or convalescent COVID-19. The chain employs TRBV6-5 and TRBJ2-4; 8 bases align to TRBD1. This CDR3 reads CASRFDRGDIQYF. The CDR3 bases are TGTGCCAGCAGATTCGACAGGGGAGACATTCAGTACTTC.